Only one count was recorded for the clone carrying this T cell receptor beta chain. RNA totalling about 0.5 to 1 ug underwent reverse transcription with random hexamers. TCRdb reprocessed the immunoSEQ multiplex PCR reads with MiXCR, giving one entry per CDR3 protein. The sample lists some 300,000 distinct CDR3 sequences, approximately 90% occurring once. The record originates from a study of CD8 T cells in Susac syndrome. Germline CDR1 reads LNHNV; CDR2 reads YYDKDF (reference sequence). Between the trimmed V and J ends, which lost 0 bases and 2 bases, there was a span of 15 bases. The CDR3 runs 17 residues.

The specimen was CD8+ T cells from PBMCs. The chain uses TRBV15 and TRBJ2-3, with D unclear. The TCR sequence derives from a human donor with multiple sclerosis. CDR3 in amino acids: CATSREGLLGDTDTQYF. Written as DNA, the CDR3 is TGTGCCACCAGCAGAGAAGGCTTACTTGGGGACACAGATACGCAGTATTTT.